A single sample is the source of the 22 T cell receptor beta chains below, sequenced in a study of cytomegalovirus exposure and HLA in healthy donors. 13 Jbeta primers and 60 Vbeta primers were used for the PCR. Sequencing was performed with immunoSEQ multiplex PCR; in TCRdb, only in-frame clones are kept and a portion is missing. The sample holds roughly 190,000 clones, more than 70% seen once. The specimen sequenced was PBMCs. These receptors were taken from a woman in her thirties or forties in good health and CMV-seronegative.

As to this clone: The junction departs from germline at one end; a sequencing error may be responsible. V gene TRBV15 combines with J gene TRBJ2-3; TRBD2 agrees at 8 bases. CDR3 length: 15 amino acids. Germline values: CDR1 LNHNV, CDR2 YYDKDF (reference sequence). CDR3 loop: CATSRSRAVAGNRNF. CDR3 sequence (DNA): TGTGCCACCAGCAGATCCCGCGCGGTAGCGGGAAACCGGAATTTT.

This clone is a singleton in its sample. The CDR3 DNA reads TGCGCCACCAAGCCAGAGGACAGGAACACTGAAGCTTTCTTT. This gives the protein CATKPEDRNTEAFF. The chain carries TRBV5-1 and TRBJ1-1; weak D call: TRBD1 (6 bases). V was pared by 9 bases and J by 1 base, with 16 bases between. The CDR3 has 14 amino acids. Germline CDR1 SGHRS, CDR2 YFSETQ. Full variable domain (missing parts from reference TRBV5-1 and TRBJ1-1): KAGVTQTPRYLIKTRGQQVTLSCSPISGHRSVSWYQQTPGQGLQFLFEYFSETQRNKGNFPGRFSGRQFSNSRSEMNVSTLELGDSALYLCATKPEDRNTEAFFGQGTRLTVV.

CDR3: CASSLSSGYYNEQFF. CDR3 bases: TGTGCCAGCAGCTTATCGAGCGGGTACTACAATGAGCAGTTCTTC. The chain links TRBV7-8 to TRBJ2-1, with D possibly being TRBD2 (6 bases). This CDR3 comprises 15 residues. Germline assignment: CDR1 SGHVS and CDR2 FQNEAQ. The ends were cut back, 2 bases at V and 3 bases at J, with 11 bases in the middle.

This clone showed up just once. The CDR3 protein is CAITGGRIGEQYV. In nucleotides, the CDR3 is TGTGCCATCACAGGGGGACGGATCGGCGAGCAGTACGTC. J is TRBJ2-7 and V is TRBV28, with 8 bases that match TRBD1. The CDR3 contains 13 residues. Germline assignment: CDR1 MDHEN and CDR2 SYDVKM. After removal of 10 bases from V and 6 bases from J, the junction contained 11 bases not matched to a gene.

This chain joins TRBV28 and TRBJ1-2; TRBD1 aligns across 7 bases. CDR1 is MDHEN, CDR2 SYDVKM, per germline. V was pared by 2 bases and J by 4 bases, with 7 bases of the junction left unmatched. The CDR3 covers 15 residues. CDR3 DNA sequence: TGTGCCAGCAGTTTACCAAGGACAGGTTCCTATGGCTACACCTTC. It codes for CASSLPRTGSYGYTF.

The chain employs TRBV18 and TRBJ2-1; TRBD2 matches at 7 bases. CDR1 KGHSH and CDR2 LQKENI come from the germline V gene. V gave up 6 bases and J gave up 5 bases; unmatched junction bases: 7. The CDR3 runs 14 residues. CDR3 sequence reads: CASSPAGAHNEQFF. As DNA, the CDR3 is TGTGCCAGCTCCCCGGCGGGAGCGCACAATGAGCAGTTCTTC.

The chain employs TRBV9 and TRBJ2-3; D is ambiguous. From germline, CDR1 is SGDLS and CDR2 YYNGEE. V gave up 3 bases and J gave up 4 bases, with 9 bases separating them. This CDR3 has 13 amino acids. DNA for the CDR3: TGTGCCAGCAGCGCCCGAACAGCAGATACGCAGTATTTT. Its protein is CASSARTADTQYF.

This chain links TRBV4-1 with TRBJ2-6; TRBD1 agrees at 10 bases. The CDR3 is 20 amino acids. CDR1 MGHRA and CDR2 YSYEKL come from the germline V gene. The ends lost 3 bases at V and 4 bases at J; junction bases unmatched: 15. DNA of the CDR3: TGCGCCAGCAGCCAGGGGTGGGACAGGGGCCTTTTTGGGGGGGCCAACGTCCTGACTTTC. This gives the protein CASSQGWDRGLFGGANVLTF.

The chain has TRBV28 and TRBJ2-7; maybe TRBD2 (6 bases). Trimming cost V 5 bases and J 0 bases, with 23 bases left between them. The CDR3 length is 18 residues. From germline, CDR1 is MDHEN and CDR2 SYDVKM. CDR3 region: CASSPDGGAGPSSYEQYV. The CDR3 nucleotides are TGTGCCAGCAGTCCCGATGGGGGAGCGGGTCCTAGCTCCTACGAGCAGTACGTC.

The chain links TRBV15 to TRBJ1-2, with D maybe TRBD1 (5 bases). The length of the CDR3 is 14 residues. Trimming cost V 2 bases and J 8 bases, with 15 bases left between them. Germline lookup yields CDR1 LNHNV and CDR2 YYDKDF (reference sequence). CDR3 DNA sequence: TGTGCCACCAGCAGACCAATCCAGGGAAACGGCTACACCTTC. It encodes CATSRPIQGNGYTF.

This clone is a singleton in its sample. V is TRBV9 and J is TRBJ1-5; 9 bases agree with TRBD1. The length of the CDR3 is 15 residues. The V and J ends lost 3 bases and 6 bases, in that order; junction bases with no gene match: 7. Germline assignment: CDR1 SGDLS and CDR2 YYNGEE. The chain's CDR3 is CASSAGGQGPQPQHF. In DNA, the CDR3 is TGTGCCAGCAGCGCTGGCGGACAGGGGCCTCAGCCCCAGCATTTT. Full variable domain (missing parts from reference TRBV9 and TRBJ1-5): DSGVTQTPKHLITATGQRVTLRCSPRSGDLSVYWYQQSLDQGLQFLIQYYNGEERAKGNILERFSAQQFPDLHSELNLSSLELGDSALYFCASSAGGQGPQPQHFGDGTRLSIL.

The chain recombines TRBV15 with TRBJ2-5; no clear D. CDR1 and CDR2 (germline): LNHNV, YYDKDF (reference sequence). CDR3 length: 15 amino acids. V was shortened by 0 bases and J by 4 bases, with 12 bases between the two germline ends. For the CDR3, the DNA is TGTGCCACCAGCAGAGATGAGCTAGACGGAGAGACCCAGTACTTC. It yields the protein CATSRDELDGETQYF.

CDR3: CASSVGQGSSGANVLTF. DNA of the CDR3: TGTGCCAGCAGCGTGGGACAGGGATCCTCTGGGGCCAACGTCCTGACTTTC. J is TRBJ2-6 and V is TRBV5-4; TRBD1 matches 9 bases. The CDR3 runs to 17 residues. The V and J ends lost 4 bases and 0 bases, in that order; junction bases with no gene match: 5. Germline CDR1 is SGHNT and CDR2 is YYREEE (reference sequence).

V and J are TRBV2 and TRBJ2-2, with 10 bases matching TRBD1. Trimming cost V 6 bases and J 7 bases; bases outside gene matches: 14. This CDR3 has 17 amino acids. Germline values: CDR1 SNHLY, CDR2 FYNNEI. CDR3 sequence reads: CASSDIPTGTGVGELFF. The DNA of the CDR3 is TGTGCCAGCAGCGACATACCTACCGGGACAGGGGTCGGGGAGCTGTTTTTT.

This clone was observed once. The chain couples TRBV7-2 to TRBJ1-2; D might be TRBD1 (6 bases). Germline V gene sequence: CDR1 SGHTA, CDR2 FQGNSA. V lost 2 bases to trimming and J lost 8 bases, with 24 bases between them. The CDR3 totals 17 residues. The DNA for the CDR3 is TGTGCCAGCAGCTTACCGATGTTGGGGGCGCAGAAAGGAGGCTACACCTTC. Translated: CASSLPMLGAQKGGYTF.

This sequence joins TRBV7-9 and TRBJ2-2, with 10 bases fitting TRBD1. CDR3 size: 15 residues. J was trimmed by 6 bases and V by 5 bases; bases with no gene match: 6. Germline-derived CDR1 and CDR2 are SEHNR and FQNEAQ (reference sequence). CDR3 loop: CASSIGTGVAGELFF. The DNA for the CDR3 is TGTGCCAGCAGCATAGGGACAGGGGTGGCCGGGGAGCTGTTTTTT.

This chain connects TRBV9 to TRBJ1-2; D is perhaps TRBD1 (6 bases). The CDR3 spans 15 residues. The V and J ends lost 0 bases and 5 bases respectively, with 14 bases between them. Germline-derived CDR1 and CDR2 are SGDLS and YYNGEE. The CDR3 DNA is TGTGCCAGCAGCGTAGAGGCAGGGGAAGGGTATGGCTACACCTTC. This translates into CASSVEAGEGYGYTF. Variable domain in full (rest from reference TRBV9 and TRBJ1-2): DSGVTQTPKHLITATGQRVTLRCSPRSGDLSVYWYQQSLDQGLQFLIQYYNGEERAKGNILERFSAQQFPDLHSELNLSSLELGDSALYFCASSVEAGEGYGYTFGSGTRLTVV.

This sequence joins TRBV13 and TRBJ2-7, with TRBD2 as a possible D gene (6 bases). CDR3 length equals 14 residues. CDR1 is PRHDT and CDR2 is FYEKMQ in the germline V gene (reference sequence). Trimming shortened V by 4 bases and J by 0 bases, and 10 bases separated the two germline ends. DNA for the CDR3: TGTGCCAGCAGCTCTCCCGGGAGCTCCTACGAGCAGTACTTC. This codes for CASSSPGSSYEQYF.

The chain joins TRBV27 to TRBJ2-7; 7 bases align to TRBD1. The CDR3 covers 15 residues. V lost 6 bases, J lost 1 base, and 9 bases stayed unmatched. Germline CDR1 and CDR2: MNHEY and SMNVEV (reference sequence). CDR3 amino acids: CASSEDRVGSYEQYF. Here the CDR3 DNA reads TGTGCCAGCAGCGAAGACAGGGTGGGGTCCTACGAGCAGTACTTC.

This sequence joins TRBV11-2 and TRBJ2-2; D may be TRBD1 (6 bases). V dropped 0 bases and J dropped 7 bases, with 18 bases sitting between them. This CDR3 has 17 residues. In germline, CDR1 is SGHAT, CDR2 FQNNGV. In DNA form, the CDR3 reads TGTGCCAGCAGCTTAGATTCGGAACAGGGTTGGGGCGGGGAGCTGTTTTTT. Its protein is CASSLDSEQGWGGELFF.

The genes are TRBV19 and TRBJ2-5, with 7 bases aligning to TRBD2. Germline assignment: CDR1 LNHDA and CDR2 SQIVND (reference sequence). There are 13 residues in the CDR3. Trimming removed 5 bases from V and 5 bases from J; junction bases left unmatched: 5. The chain's CDR3 is CASSSTSIETQYF. CDR3 nucleotide sequence: TGTGCCAGTAGTTCGACTAGCATCGAGACCCAGTACTTC. The full variable domain, its missing parts supplied by reference TRBV19 and TRBJ2-5, is DGGITQSPKYLFRKEGQNVTLSCEQNLNHDAMYWYRQDPGQGLRLIYYSQIVNDFQKGDIAEGYSVSREKKESFPLTVTSAQKNPTAFYLCASSSTSIETQYFGPGTRLLVL.

J is TRBJ2-3 and V is TRBV7-2; D gene unclear. The V end lost 5 bases, the J end lost 4 bases, and 13 bases lay between the germline ends. The CDR3 spans 14 residues. Per germline, CDR1 SGHTA and CDR2 FQGNSA. The CDR3 DNA reads TGTGCCAGCAGCCTTGAGAATAGAGCAGATACGCAGTATTTT. This translates into CASSLENRADTQYF.